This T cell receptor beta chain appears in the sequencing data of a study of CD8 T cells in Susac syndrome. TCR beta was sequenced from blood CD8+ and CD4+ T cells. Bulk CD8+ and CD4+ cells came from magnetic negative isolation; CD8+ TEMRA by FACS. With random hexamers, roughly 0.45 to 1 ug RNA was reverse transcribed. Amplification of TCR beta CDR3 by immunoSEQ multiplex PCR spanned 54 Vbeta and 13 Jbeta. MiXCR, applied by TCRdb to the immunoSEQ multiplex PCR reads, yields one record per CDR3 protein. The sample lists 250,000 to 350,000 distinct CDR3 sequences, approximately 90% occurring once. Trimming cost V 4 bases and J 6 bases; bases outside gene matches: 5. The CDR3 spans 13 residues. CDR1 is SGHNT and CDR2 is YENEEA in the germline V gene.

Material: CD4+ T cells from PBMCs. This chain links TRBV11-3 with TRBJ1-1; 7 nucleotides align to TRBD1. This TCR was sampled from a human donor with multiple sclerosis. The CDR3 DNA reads TGTGCCAGCAGCTCCAACAGGGGCGCTGAAGCTTTCTTT. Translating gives CASSSNRGAEAFF.